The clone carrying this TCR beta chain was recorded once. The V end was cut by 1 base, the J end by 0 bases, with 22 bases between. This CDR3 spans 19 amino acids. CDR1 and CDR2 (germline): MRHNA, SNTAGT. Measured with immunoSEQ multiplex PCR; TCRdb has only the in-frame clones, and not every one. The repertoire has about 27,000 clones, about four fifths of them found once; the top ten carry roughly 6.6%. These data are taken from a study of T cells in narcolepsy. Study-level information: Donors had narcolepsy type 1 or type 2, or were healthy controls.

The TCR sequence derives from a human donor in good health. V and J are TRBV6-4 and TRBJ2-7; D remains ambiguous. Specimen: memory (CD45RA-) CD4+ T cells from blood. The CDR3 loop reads CASSDLSDSSLRASYEQYF. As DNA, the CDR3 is TGTGCCAGCAGTGACTTGTCCGACTCTTCCCTACGTGCCTCCTACGAGCAGTACTTC.